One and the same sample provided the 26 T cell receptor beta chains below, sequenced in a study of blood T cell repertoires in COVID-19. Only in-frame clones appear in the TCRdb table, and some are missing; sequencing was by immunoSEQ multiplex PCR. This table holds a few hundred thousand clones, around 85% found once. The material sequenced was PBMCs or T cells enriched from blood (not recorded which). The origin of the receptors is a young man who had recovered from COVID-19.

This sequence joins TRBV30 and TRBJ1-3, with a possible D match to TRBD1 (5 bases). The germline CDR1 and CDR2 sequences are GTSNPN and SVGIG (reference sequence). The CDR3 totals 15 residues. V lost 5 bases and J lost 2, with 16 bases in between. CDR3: CAWALKGIPGNTIYF. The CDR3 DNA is TGTGCCTGGGCCCTCAAGGGGATACCTGGAAACACCATATATTTT.

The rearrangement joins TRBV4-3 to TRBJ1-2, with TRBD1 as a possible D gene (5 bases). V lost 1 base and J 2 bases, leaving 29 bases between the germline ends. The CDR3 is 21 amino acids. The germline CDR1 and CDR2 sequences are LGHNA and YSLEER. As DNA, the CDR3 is TGCGCCAGCAGCCAAGCGCTACAGCTTTATAAGGTGCTGGAGGGGAACTATGGCTACACCTTC. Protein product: CASSQALQLYKVLEGNYGYTF.

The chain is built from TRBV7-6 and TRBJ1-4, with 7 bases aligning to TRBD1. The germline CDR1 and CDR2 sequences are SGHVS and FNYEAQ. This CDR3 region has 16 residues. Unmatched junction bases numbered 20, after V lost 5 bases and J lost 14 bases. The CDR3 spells CASSPGTANEKLRLFF. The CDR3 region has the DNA TGTGCCAGCAGCCCCGGGACAGCTAATGAAAAATTAAGGCTGTTTTTT.

CDR3 residues: CATSARDREPYGYTF. DNA for the CDR3: TGTGCCACCAGCGCCCGGGACAGGGAACCCTATGGCTACACCTTC. The chain combines TRBV15 with TRBJ1-2; 9 bases agree with TRBD1. V shed 5 bases and J 4 bases; nucleotides not matched to a gene: 8. The CDR3 extends over 15 amino acids. Germline values: CDR1 LNHNV, CDR2 YYDKDF (reference sequence).

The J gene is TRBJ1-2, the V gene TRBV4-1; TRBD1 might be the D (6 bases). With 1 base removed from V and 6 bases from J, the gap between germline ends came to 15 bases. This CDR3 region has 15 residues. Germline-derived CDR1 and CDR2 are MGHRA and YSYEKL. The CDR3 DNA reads TGCGCCAGCAGCCAAGTGTCGGGGGGCCTCCATGGCTACACCTTC. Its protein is CASSQVSGGLHGYTF.

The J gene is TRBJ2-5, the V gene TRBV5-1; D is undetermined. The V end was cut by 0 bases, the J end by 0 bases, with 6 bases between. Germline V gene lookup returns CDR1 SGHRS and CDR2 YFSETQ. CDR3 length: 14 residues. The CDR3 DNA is TGCGCCAGCAGCTTGGCCTCGTACCAAGAGACCCAGTACTTC. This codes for CASSLASYQETQYF.

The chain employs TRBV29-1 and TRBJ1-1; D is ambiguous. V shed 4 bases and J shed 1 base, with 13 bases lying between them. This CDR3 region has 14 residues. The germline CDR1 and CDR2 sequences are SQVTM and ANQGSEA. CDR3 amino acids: CSVGTHTSNTEAFF. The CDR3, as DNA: TGCAGCGTTGGCACGCACACATCGAACACTGAAGCTTTCTTT. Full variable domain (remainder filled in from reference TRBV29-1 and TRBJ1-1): SAVISQKPSRDICQRGTSLTIQCQVDSQVTMMFWYRQQPGQSLTLIATANQGSEATYESGFVIDKFPISRPNLTFSTLTVSNMSPEDSSIYLCSVGTHTSNTEAFFGQGTRLTVV.

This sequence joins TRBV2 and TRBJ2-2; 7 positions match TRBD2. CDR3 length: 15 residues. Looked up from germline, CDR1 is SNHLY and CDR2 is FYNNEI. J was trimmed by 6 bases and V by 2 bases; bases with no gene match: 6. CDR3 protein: CASSELGLEAGELFF. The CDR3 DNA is TGTGCCAGCAGTGAACTAGGACTAGAGGCCGGGGAGCTGTTTTTT.

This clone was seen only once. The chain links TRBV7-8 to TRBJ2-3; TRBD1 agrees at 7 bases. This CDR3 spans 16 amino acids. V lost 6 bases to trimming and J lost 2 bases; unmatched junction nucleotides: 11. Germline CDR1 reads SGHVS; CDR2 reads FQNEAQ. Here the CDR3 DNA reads TGTGCCAGCAGTGCGGACAGGCTAAGGCCCACAGATACGCAGTATTTT. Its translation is CASSADRLRPTDTQYF.

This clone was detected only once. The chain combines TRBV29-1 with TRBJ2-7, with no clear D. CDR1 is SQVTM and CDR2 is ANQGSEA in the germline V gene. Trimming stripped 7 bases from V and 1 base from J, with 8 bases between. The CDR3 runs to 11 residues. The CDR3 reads CSALISYEQYF. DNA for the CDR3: TGCAGCGCCCTAATTTCCTACGAGCAGTACTTC.

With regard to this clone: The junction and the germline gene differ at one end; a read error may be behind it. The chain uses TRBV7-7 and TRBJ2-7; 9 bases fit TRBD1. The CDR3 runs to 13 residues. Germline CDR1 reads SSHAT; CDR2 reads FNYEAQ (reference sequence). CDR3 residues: CASSLDRGGEQYF. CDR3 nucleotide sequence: TGTGCTAGCAGCTTAGACAGGGGGGGCGAGCAGTACTTC. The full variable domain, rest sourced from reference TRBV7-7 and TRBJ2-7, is GAGVSQSPRYKVTKRGQDVTLRCDPISSHATLYWYQQALGQGPEFLTYFNYEAQPDKSGLPSDRFSAERPEGSISTLTIQRTEQRDSAMYRCASSLDRGGEQYFGPGTRLTVT.

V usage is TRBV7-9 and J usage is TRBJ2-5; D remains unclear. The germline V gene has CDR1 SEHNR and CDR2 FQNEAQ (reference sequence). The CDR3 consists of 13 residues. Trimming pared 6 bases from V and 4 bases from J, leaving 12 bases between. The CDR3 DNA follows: TGTGCCAGCAGTCCTAGTTTGGGAGAGACCCAGTACTTC. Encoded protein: CASSPSLGETQYF.

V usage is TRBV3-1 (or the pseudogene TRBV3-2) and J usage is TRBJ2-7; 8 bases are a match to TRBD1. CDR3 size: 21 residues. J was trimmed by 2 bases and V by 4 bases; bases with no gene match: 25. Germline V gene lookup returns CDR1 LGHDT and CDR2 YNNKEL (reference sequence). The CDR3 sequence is CASSPQIGDRKRLGRPYEQYF. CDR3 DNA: TGTGCCAGCAGCCCTCAAATTGGGGACAGGAAGAGACTAGGTCGCCCCTACGAGCAGTACTTC.

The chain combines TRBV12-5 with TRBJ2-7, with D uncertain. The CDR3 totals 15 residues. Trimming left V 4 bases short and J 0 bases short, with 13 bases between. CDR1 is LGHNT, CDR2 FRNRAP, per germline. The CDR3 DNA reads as TGTGCTAGTGGTTCTGGCAGGTCGAGCTCCTACGAGCAGTACTTC. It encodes CASGSGRSSSYEQYF.

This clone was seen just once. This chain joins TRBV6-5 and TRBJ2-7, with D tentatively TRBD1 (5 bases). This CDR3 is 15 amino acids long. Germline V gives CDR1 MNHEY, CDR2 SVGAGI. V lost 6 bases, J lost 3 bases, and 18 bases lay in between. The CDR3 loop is CASSQNDRTYYEQYF. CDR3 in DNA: TGTGCCAGCAGCCAAAACGACAGAACCTACTACGAGCAGTACTTC.

The CDR3 DNA is TGTGCCAGCAGCGACGGGACTTACTATGGCTACACCTTC. It translates to CASSDGTYYGYTF. J is TRBJ1-2 and V is TRBV9, with D maybe TRBD1 (5 bases). CDR3 size: 13 residues. Looked up from germline, CDR1 is SGDLS and CDR2 is YYNGEE. Trimming stripped 3 bases from V and 3 bases from J, with 9 bases between.

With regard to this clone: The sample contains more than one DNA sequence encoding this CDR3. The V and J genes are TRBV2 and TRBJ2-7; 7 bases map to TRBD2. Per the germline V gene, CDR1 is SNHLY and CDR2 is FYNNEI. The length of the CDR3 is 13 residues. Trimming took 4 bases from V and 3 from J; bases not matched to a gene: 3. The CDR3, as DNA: TGTGCCAGCAGTGGGGGGACTAACTACGAGCAGTACTTC. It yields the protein CASSGGTNYEQYF. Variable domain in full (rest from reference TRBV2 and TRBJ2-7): EPEVTQTPSHQVTQMGQEVILRCVPISNHLYFYWYRQILGQKVEFLVSFYNNEISEKSEIFDDQFSVERPDGSNFTLKIRSTKLEDSAMYFCASSGGTNYEQYFGPGTRLTVT.

The CDR3 spells CASIMTGQYYGYTF. The CDR3 DNA follows: TGTGCCAGCATAATGACCGGACAGTACTATGGCTACACCTTC. V gene TRBV25-1 combines with J gene TRBJ1-2, with TRBD1 as a possible D gene (6 bases). Trimming shortened V by 7 bases and J by 3 bases, and 15 bases separated the two germline ends. Germline assignment: CDR1 MGHDK and CDR2 SYGVNS. The CDR3 contains 14 residues.

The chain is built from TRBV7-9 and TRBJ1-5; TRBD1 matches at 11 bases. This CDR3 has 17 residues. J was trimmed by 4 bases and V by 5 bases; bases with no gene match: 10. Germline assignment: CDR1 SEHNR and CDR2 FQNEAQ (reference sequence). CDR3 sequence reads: CASSMRSGQGANQPQHF. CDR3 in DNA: TGTGCCAGCAGCATGCGCTCTGGACAGGGGGCGAATCAGCCCCAGCATTTT. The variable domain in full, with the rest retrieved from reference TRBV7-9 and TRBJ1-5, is DTGVSQNPRHKITKRGQNVTFRCDPISEHNRLYWYRQTLGQGPEFLTYFQNEAQLEKSRLLSDRFSAERPKGSFSTLEIQRTEQGDSAMYLCASSMRSGQGANQPQHFGDGTRLSIL.

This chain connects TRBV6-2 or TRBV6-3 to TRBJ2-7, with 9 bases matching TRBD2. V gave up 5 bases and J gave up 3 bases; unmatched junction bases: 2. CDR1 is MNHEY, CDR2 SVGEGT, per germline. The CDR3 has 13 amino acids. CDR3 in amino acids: CASSRLADYEQYF. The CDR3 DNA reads TGTGCCAGCAGTCGACTAGCGGACTACGAGCAGTACTTC.

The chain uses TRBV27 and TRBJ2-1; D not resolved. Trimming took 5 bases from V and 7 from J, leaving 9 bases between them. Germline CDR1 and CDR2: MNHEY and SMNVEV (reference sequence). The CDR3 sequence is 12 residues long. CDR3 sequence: CASSPYNNEQFF. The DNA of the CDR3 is TGTGCCAGCAGTCCTTATAATAATGAGCAGTTCTTC.

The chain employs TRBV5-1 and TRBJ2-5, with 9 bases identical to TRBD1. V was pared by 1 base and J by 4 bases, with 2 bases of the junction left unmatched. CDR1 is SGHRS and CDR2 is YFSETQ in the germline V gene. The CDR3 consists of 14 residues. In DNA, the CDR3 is TGCGCCAGCAGCTTGAGACAGGGGGTAGAGACCCAGTACTTC. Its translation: CASSLRQGVETQYF.

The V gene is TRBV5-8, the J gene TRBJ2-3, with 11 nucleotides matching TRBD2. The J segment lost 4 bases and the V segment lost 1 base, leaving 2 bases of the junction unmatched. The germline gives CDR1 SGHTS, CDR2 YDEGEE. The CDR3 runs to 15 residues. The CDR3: CASSLRLAGSDTQYF. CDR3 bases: TGTGCCAGCAGCTTGAGACTAGCGGGGTCAGATACGCAGTATTTT.

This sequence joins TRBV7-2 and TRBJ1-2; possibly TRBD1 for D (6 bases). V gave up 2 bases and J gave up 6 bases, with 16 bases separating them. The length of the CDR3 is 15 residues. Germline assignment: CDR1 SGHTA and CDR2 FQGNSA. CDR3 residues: CASSLSPGGFDGYTF. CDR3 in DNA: TGTGCCAGCAGCTTATCTCCGGGGGGCTTCGATGGCTACACCTTC.

In nucleotides, the CDR3 is TGTGCCAGCAGTCCTAGACAGGGAAAGGGCAATCAGCCCCAGCATTTT. Translated: CASSPRQGKGNQPQHF. The rearrangement links TRBV2 to TRBJ1-5, with 7 positions matching TRBD1. Germline CDR1 is SNHLY and CDR2 is FYNNEI. With V trimmed by 5 bases and J by 2 bases, 9 bases remained unmatched. The CDR3 runs to 16 residues.

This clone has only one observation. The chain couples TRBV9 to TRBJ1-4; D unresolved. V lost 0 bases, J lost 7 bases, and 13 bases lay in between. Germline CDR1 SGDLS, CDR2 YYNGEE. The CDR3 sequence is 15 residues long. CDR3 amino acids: CASSVGERVGEKLFF. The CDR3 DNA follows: TGTGCCAGCAGCGTAGGAGAGCGAGTAGGTGAAAAACTGTTTTTT.